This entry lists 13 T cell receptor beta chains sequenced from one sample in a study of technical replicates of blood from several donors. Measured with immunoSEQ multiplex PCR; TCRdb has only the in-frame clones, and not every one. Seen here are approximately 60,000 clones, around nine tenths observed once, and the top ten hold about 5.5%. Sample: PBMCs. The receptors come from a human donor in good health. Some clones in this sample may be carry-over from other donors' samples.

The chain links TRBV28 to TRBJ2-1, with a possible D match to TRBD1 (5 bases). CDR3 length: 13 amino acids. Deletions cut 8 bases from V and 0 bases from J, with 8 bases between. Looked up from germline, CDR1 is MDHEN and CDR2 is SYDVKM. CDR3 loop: CASFDSSYNEQFF. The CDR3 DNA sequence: TGTGCCAGCTTTGACAGCTCCTACAATGAGCAGTTCTTC.

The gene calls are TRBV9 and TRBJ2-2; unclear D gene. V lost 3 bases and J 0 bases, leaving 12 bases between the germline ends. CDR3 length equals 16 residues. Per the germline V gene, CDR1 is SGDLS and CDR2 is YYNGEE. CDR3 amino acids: CASSEVAGPNTGELFF. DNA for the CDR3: TGTGCCAGCAGCGAAGTGGCAGGCCCGAACACCGGGGAGCTGTTTTTT.

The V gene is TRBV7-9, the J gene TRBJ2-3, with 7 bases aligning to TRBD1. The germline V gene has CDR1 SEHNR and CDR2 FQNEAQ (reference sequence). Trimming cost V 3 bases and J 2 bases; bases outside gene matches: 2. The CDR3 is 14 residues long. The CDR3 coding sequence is TGTGCCAGCAGCTTGACAGGGCCCACAGATACGCAGTATTTT. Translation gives CASSLTGPTDTQYF.

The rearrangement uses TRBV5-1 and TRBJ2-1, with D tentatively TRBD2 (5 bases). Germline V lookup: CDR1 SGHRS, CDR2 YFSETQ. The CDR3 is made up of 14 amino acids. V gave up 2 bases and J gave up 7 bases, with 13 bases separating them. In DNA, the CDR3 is TGCGCCAGCAGCTTCACTCACCCGGGAAATGAGCAGTTCTTC. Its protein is CASSFTHPGNEQFF.

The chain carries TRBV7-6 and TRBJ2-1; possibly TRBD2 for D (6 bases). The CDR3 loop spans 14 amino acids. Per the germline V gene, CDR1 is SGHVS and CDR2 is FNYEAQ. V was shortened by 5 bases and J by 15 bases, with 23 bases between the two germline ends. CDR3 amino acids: CASSEATWAGLRFF. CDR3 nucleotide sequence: TGTGCCAGCAGCGAGGCTACTTGGGCGGGGTTACGGTTCTTC.

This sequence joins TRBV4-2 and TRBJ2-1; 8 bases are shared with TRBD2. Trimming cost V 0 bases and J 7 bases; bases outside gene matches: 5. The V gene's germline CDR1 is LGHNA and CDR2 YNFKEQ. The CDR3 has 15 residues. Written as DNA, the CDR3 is TGTGCCAGCAGCCAAGAGGACACTAGCGGAAATGAGCAGTTCTTC. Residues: CASSQEDTSGNEQFF.

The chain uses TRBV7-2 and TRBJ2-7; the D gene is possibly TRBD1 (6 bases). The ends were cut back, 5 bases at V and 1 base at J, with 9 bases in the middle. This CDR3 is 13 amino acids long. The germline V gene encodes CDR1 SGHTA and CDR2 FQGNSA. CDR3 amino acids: CASSAGTSYEQYF. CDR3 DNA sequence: TGTGCCAGCAGCGCCGGGACATCCTACGAGCAGTACTTC. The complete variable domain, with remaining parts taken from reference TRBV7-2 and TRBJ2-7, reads GAGVSQSPSNKVTEKGKDVELRCDPISGHTALYWYRQSLGQGLEFLIYFQGNSAPDKSGLPSDRFSAERTGGSVSTLTIQRTQQEDSAVYLCASSAGTSYEQYFGPGTRLTVT.

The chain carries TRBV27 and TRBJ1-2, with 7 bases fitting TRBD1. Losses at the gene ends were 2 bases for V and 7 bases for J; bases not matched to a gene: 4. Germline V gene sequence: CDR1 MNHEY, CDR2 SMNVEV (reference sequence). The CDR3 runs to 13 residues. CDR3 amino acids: CASSLQGVGGYTF. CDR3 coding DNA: TGTGCCAGCAGTTTACAGGGGGTCGGTGGCTACACCTTC.

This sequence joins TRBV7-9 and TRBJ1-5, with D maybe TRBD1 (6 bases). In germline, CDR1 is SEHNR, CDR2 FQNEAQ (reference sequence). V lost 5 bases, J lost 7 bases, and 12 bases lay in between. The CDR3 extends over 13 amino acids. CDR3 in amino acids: CASSTGQKQPQHF. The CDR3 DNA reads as TGTGCCAGCAGCACGGGACAAAAGCAGCCCCAGCATTTT.

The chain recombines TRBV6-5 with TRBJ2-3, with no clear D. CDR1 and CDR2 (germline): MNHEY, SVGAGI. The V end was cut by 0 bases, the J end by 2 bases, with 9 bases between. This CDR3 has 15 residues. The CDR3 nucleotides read TGTGCCAGCAGTTACTCGAGTCCTGACACAGATACGCAGTATTTT. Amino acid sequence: CASSYSSPDTDTQYF.

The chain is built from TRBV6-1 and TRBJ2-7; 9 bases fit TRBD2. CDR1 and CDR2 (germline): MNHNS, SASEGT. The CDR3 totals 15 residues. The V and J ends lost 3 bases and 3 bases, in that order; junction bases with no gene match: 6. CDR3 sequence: CASSDRLAVGYEQYF. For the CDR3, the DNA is TGTGCCAGCAGTGATCGACTAGCGGTAGGCTACGAGCAGTACTTC.

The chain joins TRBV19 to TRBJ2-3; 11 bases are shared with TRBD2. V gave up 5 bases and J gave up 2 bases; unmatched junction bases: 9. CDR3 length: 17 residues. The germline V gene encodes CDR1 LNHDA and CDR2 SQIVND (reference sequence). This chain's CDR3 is CASSRLAGGPYTDTQYF. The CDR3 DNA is TGTGCCAGTAGTCGGCTAGCGGGGGGACCATACACAGATACGCAGTATTTT.

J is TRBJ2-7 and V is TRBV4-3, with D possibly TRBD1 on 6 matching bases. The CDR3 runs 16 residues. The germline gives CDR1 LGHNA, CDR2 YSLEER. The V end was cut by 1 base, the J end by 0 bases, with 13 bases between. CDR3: CASSQAGHQSSYEQYF. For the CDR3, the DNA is TGCGCCAGCAGCCAAGCGGGACACCAAAGCTCCTACGAGCAGTACTTC.